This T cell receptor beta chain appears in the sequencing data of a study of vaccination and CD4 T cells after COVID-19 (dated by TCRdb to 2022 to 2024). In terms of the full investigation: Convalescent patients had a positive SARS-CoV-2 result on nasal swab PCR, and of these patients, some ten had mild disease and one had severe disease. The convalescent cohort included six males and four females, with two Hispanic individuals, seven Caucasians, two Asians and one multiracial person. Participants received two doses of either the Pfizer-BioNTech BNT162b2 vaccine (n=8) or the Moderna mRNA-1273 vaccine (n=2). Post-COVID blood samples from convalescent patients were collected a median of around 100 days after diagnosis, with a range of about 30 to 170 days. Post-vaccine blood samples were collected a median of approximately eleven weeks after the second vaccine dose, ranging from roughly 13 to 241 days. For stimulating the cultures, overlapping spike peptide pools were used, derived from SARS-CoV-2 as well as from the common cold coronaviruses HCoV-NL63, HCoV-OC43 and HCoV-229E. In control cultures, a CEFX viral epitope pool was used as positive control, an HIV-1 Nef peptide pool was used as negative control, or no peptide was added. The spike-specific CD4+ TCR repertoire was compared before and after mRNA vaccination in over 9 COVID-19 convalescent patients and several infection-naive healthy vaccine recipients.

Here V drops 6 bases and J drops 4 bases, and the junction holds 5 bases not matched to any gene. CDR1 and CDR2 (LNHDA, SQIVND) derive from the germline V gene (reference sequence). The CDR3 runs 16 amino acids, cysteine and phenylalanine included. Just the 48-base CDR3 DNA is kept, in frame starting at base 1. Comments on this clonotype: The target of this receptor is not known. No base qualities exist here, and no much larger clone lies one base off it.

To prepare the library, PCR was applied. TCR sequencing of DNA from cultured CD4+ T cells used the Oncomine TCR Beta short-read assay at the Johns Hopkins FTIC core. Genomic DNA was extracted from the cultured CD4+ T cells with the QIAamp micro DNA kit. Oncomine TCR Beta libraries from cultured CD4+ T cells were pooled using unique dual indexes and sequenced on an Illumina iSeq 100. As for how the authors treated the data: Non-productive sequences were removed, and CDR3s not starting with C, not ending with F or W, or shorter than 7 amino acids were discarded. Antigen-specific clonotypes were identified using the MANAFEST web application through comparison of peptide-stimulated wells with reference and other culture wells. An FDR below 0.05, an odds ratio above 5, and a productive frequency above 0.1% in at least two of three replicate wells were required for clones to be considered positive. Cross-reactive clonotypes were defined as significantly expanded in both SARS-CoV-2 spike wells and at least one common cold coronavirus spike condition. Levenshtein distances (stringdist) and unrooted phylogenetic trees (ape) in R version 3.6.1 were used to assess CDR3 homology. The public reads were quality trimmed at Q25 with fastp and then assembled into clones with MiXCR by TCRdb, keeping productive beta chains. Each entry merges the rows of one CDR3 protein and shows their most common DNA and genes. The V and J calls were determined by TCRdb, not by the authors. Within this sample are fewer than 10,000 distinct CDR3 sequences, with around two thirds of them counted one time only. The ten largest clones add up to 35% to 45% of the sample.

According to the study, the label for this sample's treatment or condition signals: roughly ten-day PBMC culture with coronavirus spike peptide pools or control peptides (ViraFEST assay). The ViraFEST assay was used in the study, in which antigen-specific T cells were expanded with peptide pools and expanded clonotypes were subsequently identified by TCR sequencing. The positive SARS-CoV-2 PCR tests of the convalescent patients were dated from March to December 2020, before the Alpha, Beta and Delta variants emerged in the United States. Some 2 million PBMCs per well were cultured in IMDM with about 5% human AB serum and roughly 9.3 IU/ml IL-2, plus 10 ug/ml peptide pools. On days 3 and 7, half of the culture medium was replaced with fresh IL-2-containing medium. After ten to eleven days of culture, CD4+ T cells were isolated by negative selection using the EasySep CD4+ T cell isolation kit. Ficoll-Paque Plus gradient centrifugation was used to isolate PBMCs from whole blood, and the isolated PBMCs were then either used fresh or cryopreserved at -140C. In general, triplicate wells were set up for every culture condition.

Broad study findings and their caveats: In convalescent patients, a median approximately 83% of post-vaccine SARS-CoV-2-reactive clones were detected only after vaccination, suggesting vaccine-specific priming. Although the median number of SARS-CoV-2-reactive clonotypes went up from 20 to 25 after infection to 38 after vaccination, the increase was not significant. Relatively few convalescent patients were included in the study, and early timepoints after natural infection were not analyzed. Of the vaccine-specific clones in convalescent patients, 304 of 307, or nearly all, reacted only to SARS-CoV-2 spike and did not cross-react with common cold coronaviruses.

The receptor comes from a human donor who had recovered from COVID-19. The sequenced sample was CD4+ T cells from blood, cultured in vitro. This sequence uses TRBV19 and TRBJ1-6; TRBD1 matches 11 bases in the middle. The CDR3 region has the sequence CASRKGTGGYNSPLHF. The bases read TGTGCCAGTAGGAAAGGGACAGGGGGATATAATTCACCCCTCCACTTT.